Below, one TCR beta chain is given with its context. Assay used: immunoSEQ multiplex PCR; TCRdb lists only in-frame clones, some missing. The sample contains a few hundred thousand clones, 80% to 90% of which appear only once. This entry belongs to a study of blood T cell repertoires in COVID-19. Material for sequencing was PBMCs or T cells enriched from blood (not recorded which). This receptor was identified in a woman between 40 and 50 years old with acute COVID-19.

CDR3 sequence reads: CASSYSFTGAFF. In nucleotides, the CDR3 is TGTGCCAGCAGTTACTCGTTCACGGGAGCTTTCTTT. This chain links TRBV6-2 or TRBV6-3 with TRBJ1-1, with D unclear. Trimming pared 0 bases from V and 10 bases from J, leaving 9 bases between. The CDR3 sequence is 12 residues long. Germline CDR1 and CDR2: MNHEY and SVGEGT.